These 10 T cell receptor beta chains were sequenced from one sample in a study of lymphopenia after photon versus proton radiotherapy. The data were produced by immunoSEQ multiplex PCR, yet TCRdb's version contains in-frame clones alone and is incomplete. Of 150,000 to 200,000 clones detected, approximately 90% appear once; the ten largest clones hold around 4.5%. The source was peripheral blood, collected from a patient treated with photon-based radiotherapy. The receptors were sampled from a man aged 50 to 60 with gastric cancer.

This rearrangement joins TRBV7-2 to TRBJ2-3; D may be TRBD2 (5 bases). Germline CDR1 SGHTA, CDR2 FQGNSA. V dropped 5 bases and J dropped 5 bases, with 17 bases sitting between them. This CDR3 contains 15 residues. The CDR3 reads CASSPPGGFKDTQYF. CDR3 sequence (DNA): TGTGCCAGCAGCCCCCCGGGCGGGTTCAAAGATACGCAGTATTTT.

The J gene is TRBJ1-1, the V gene TRBV5-1, with 10 positions matching TRBD1. This CDR3 region has 15 residues. Germline V CDR1 and CDR2: SGHRS, YFSETQ. Trimming at V came to 7 bases and at J to 4 bases, leaving 10 bases not matched to a gene. CDR3 nucleotides: TGCGCCAGCCGGATGTTGGGGACAGGGGTCACTGAAGCTTTCTTT. Residues: CASRMLGTGVTEAFF.

The chain joins TRBV6-5 to TRBJ2-7; tentatively, D is TRBD2 (5 bases). The length of the CDR3 is 15 residues. CDR1 is MNHEY, CDR2 SVGAGI, per germline. Trimming removed 4 bases at V and 2 bases at J, with 15 bases between. CDR3 region: CASSSRGSVTYEQYF. The CDR3 DNA reads as TGTGCCAGCAGTTCCCGAGGTAGCGTTACCTACGAGCAGTACTTC.

V gene TRBV7-2 combines with J gene TRBJ1-3; D remains ambiguous. V was trimmed by 1 base and J by 0 bases, leaving 13 bases between them. Looked up from germline, CDR1 is SGHTA and CDR2 is FQGNSA. The CDR3 extends over 17 amino acids. The chain's CDR3 is CASSLVGLRNSGNTIYF. CDR3 in DNA: TGTGCCAGCAGCTTAGTAGGGCTAAGAAACTCTGGAAACACCATATATTTT. The full variable domain, its missing parts supplied by reference TRBV7-2 and TRBJ1-3, is GAGVSQSPSNKVTEKGKDVELRCDPISGHTALYWYRQSLGQGLEFLIYFQGNSAPDKSGLPSDRFSAERTGGSVSTLTIQRTQQEDSAVYLCASSLVGLRNSGNTIYFGEGSWLTVV.

This chain uses TRBV7-6 with TRBJ2-7, with D tentatively TRBD2 (6 bases). CDR3 length: 16 amino acids. In germline, CDR1 is SGHVS, CDR2 FNYEAQ. V lost 1 base, J lost 1 base, and 14 bases lay in between. The CDR3 protein is CASSLEGGTLSYEQYF. DNA of the CDR3: TGTGCCAGCAGCTTAGAGGGCGGGACTTTATCCTACGAGCAGTACTTC.

The chain recombines TRBV30 with TRBJ2-3, with 7 bases matching TRBD2. The CDR3 totals 15 residues. Germline V gene sequence: CDR1 GTSNPN, CDR2 SVGIG (reference sequence). The ends lost 0 bases at V and 2 bases at J; junction bases unmatched: 5. The CDR3 DNA reads TGTGCCTGGAGTGTTTATAGCGGGCCCACAGATACGCAGTATTTT. Translated, it gives CAWSVYSGPTDTQYF.

As for this clone: Within the sample, other DNA sequences also encode this same CDR3. This chain links TRBV10-3 with TRBJ1-4; 7 bases fit TRBD1. Germline values: CDR1 ENHRY, CDR2 SYGVKD. The J segment lost 3 bases and the V segment lost 7 bases, leaving 2 bases of the junction unmatched. CDR3 size: 13 residues. The CDR3 region is CAINRGANEKLFF. CDR3 nucleotides: TGTGCCATCAACAGGGGTGCTAATGAAAAACTGTTTTTT.

The chain employs TRBV18 and TRBJ1-2; TRBD1 is a possible D gene (6 bases). The CDR3 contains 14 residues. Per germline, CDR1 KGHSH and CDR2 LQKENI. Deletions cut 4 bases from V and 4 bases from J, with 13 bases between. The CDR3 is CASSRKGDTYGYTF. Here the CDR3 DNA reads TGTGCCAGCTCACGTAAGGGGGACACCTATGGCTACACCTTC.

This sequence joins TRBV5-5 and TRBJ2-3; 11 bases map to TRBD1. Germline assignment: CDR1 SGHKS and CDR2 YYEKEE (reference sequence). The CDR3 spans 15 residues. With V trimmed by 1 base and J by 5 bases, 3 bases remained unmatched. The CDR3, as DNA: TGTGCCAGCAGCTTGCAGGACAGGGGGCTAGATACGCAGTATTTT. This translates into CASSLQDRGLDTQYF.

V usage is TRBV6-1 and J usage is TRBJ2-3; 10 bases are a match to TRBD2. The CDR3 runs 17 residues. Germline V CDR1 and CDR2: MNHNS, SASEGT. The junction had 5 bases not matched to a gene; V was cut back by 2 bases and J by 0 bases. The CDR3 protein is CASSEWTSGTSTDTQYF. In DNA form, the CDR3 reads TGTGCCAGCAGTGAATGGACTAGCGGTACTAGCACAGATACGCAGTATTTT.